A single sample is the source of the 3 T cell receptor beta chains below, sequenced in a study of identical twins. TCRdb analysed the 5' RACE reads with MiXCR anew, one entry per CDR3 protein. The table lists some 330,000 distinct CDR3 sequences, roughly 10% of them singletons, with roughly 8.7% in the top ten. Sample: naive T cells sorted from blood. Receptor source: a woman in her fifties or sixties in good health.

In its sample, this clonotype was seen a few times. CDR3 in DNA: TGTGCCTGGAGTGTAACGGCATTGAAGGATGAAAAACTGTTTTTT. Translating it yields CAWSVTALKDEKLFF. The chain carries TRBV30 and TRBJ1-4, with D hard to call. The CDR3 consists of 15 residues. Germline CDR1 and CDR2: GTSNPN and SVGIG (reference sequence). V dropped 0 bases and J dropped 6 bases, with 14 bases sitting between them.

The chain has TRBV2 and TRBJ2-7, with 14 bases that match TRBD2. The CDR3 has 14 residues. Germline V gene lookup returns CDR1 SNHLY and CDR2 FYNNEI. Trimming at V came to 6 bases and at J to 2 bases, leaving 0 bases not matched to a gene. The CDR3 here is CASRTSGRAYEQYV. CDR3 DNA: TGTGCCAGCAGGACTAGCGGGAGGGCCTACGAGCAGTACGTC.

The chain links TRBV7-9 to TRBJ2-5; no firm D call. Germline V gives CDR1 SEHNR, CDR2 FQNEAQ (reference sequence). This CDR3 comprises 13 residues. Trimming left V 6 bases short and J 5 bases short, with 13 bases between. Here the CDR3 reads CASRPRNGETQYF. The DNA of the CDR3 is TGTGCCAGCAGACCTAGGAACGGGGAGACCCAGTACTTC.